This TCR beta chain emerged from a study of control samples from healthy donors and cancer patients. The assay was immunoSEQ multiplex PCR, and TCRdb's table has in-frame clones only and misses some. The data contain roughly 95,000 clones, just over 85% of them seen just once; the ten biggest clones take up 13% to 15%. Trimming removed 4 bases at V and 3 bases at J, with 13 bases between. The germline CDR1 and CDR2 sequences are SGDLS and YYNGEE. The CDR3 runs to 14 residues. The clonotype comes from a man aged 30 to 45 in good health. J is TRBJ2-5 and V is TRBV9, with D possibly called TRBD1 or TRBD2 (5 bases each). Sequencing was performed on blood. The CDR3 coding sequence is TGTGCCAGCAGCCCATCCGGGGCCGAAGAGACCCAGTACTTC. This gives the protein CASSPSGAEETQYF. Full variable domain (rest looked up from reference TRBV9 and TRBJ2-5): DSGVTQTPKHLITATGQRVTLRCSPRSGDLSVYWYQQSLDQGLQFLIQYYNGEERAKGNILERFSAQQFPDLHSELNLSSLELGDSALYFCASSPSGAEETQYFGPGTRLLVL.